This TCR beta chain stems from a study of response to subunit inactivated influenza vaccine. This clonotype was observed at least ten times. The antigen remains unidentified. General study points: The authors proposed limited new T cell recruitment per seasonal influenza vaccination.

Trimming removed 4 bases from V and 0 bases from J, with 13 bases in between. The CDR3 is 14 residues long. Germline-derived CDR1 and CDR2 are SQVTM and ANQGSEA. MiXCR was run by TCRdb on the RT-PCR reads, yielding one entry per CDR3 protein. Among 430,000 or so distinct CDR3 sequences listed, roughly 9.8% were seen once. This rearrangement joins TRBV29-1 to TRBJ2-7; D gene ambiguous. The sequencing used PBMCs from blood, collected roughly 45 days after vaccination. The sequence derives from a man aged 50-59 years who received an inactivated influenza vaccine. In nucleotides, the CDR3 is TGCAGCGTTGCGGGCAGCACCCGCTCCTACGAGCAGTACTTC. This translates into CSVAGSTRSYEQYF.